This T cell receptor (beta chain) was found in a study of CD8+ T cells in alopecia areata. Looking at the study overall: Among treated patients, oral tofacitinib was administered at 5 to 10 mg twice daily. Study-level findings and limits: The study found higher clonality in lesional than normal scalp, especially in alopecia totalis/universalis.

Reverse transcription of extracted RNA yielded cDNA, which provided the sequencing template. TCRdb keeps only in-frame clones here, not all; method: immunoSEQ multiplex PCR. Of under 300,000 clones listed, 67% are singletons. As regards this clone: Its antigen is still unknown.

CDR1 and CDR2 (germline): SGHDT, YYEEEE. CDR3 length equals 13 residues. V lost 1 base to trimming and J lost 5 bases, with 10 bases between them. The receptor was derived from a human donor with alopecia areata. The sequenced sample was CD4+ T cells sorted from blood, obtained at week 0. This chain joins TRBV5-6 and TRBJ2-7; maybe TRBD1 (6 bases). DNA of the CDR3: TGTGCCAGCAGCTTGCAGGGGCCCGACGAGCAGTACTTC. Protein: CASSLQGPDEQYF. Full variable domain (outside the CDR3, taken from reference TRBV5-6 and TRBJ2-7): DAGVTQSPTHLIKTRGQQVTLRCSPKSGHDTVSWYQQALGQGPQFIFQYYEEEERQRGNFPDRFSGHQFPNYSSELNVNALLLGDSALYLCASSLQGPDEQYFGPGTRLTVT.